Sequencing of this T cell receptor (beta chain) was carried out in a study of blood T cell repertoires in COVID-19. The CDR3 loop spans 13 amino acids. Seattle researchers signed up patients amid active infection and tracked them longitudinally. This clone was seen a single time. Authors' processing steps: Amplification with reference gene primers provided the estimates of nucleated cell counts. The data were produced by immunoSEQ multiplex PCR, yet TCRdb's version contains in-frame clones alone and is incomplete. V and J calls and clone size are given by that table; D and trimming were obtained from the DNA. Of about 130,000 clones detected, approximately 74% appear once; the ten largest clones hold 5.5% to 7.5%.

Sequenced sample: peripheral blood. The V gene is TRBV21-1, the J gene TRBJ2-3; TRBD1 is taken as the D call from the table, unchecked against the DNA. TRBV21-1 is termed a pseudogene. This receptor was obtained from a man older than 75 with COVID-19, enrolled during active disease. The CDR3: CASSGANSDTQYF. The CDR3 bases are TGTGCCAGCAGCGGGGCTAATTCAGATACGCAGTATTTT.